The clone carrying this T cell receptor beta chain was counted at least ten times. No antigen is known for it. Using its own MiXCR run on the RACE reads, TCRdb lists one record per CDR3 protein. The table records about 350,000 distinct CDR3 sequences, about 6.3% of them present only once. Germline V gene lookup returns CDR1 SGHTA and CDR2 FQGNSA. CDR3 size: 15 residues. Trimming took off 4 bases at V and 0 bases at J, with 11 bases between the two ends. The record originates from a study of human T cells and chemical hapten exposure. Indicated time point: patch test 2, 6 weeks after DPC sensitization. Treatment described: therapeutic diphenylcyclopropenone sensitization with weekly scalp DPC. Regarding the study as a whole: Every donor had alopecia, and their immune response may therefore differ from healthy people's.

This receptor was identified in a young woman with alopecia areata. Some clones in this sample may be carry-over from other donors' samples. Sequenced material: whole blood, taken in connection with sensitization to the hapten diphenylcyclopropenone (DPC). The rearrangement uses TRBV7-2 and TRBJ2-3; D uncertain. The CDR3 spells CASSSRNPSTDTQYF. CDR3 nucleotides: TGTGCCAGCAGCTCCCGAAATCCTAGCACAGATACGCAGTATTTT.